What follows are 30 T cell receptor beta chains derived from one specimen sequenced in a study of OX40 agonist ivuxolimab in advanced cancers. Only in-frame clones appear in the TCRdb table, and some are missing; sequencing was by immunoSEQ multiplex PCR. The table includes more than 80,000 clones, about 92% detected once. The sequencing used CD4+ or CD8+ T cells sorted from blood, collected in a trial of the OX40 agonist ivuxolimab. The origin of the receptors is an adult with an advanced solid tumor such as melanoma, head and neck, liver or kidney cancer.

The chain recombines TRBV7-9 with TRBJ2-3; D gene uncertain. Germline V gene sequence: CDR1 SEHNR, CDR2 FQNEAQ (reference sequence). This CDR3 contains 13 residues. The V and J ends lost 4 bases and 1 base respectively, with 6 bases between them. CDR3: CASSSRGTDTQYF. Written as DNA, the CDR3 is TGTGCCAGCAGCTCCCGGGGCACAGATACGCAGTATTTT. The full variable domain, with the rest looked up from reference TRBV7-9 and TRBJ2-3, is DTGVSQNPRHKITKRGQNVTFRCDPISEHNRLYWYRQTLGQGPEFLTYFQNEAQLEKSRLLSDRFSAERPKGSFSTLEIQRTEQGDSAMYLCASSSRGTDTQYFGPGTRLTVL.

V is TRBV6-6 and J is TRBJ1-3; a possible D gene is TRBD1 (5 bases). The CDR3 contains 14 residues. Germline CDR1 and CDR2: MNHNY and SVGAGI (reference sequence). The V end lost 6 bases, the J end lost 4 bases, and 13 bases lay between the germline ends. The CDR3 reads CASSPTGPGNTIYF. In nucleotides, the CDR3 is TGTGCCAGCAGCCCTACAGGACCGGGAAACACCATATATTTT.

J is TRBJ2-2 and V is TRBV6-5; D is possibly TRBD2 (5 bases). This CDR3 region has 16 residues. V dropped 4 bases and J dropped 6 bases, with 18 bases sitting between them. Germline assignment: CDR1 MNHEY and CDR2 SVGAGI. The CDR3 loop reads CASSSQSPDFPGELFF. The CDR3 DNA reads TGTGCCAGCAGTTCCCAGAGTCCGGACTTTCCCGGGGAGCTGTTTTTT.

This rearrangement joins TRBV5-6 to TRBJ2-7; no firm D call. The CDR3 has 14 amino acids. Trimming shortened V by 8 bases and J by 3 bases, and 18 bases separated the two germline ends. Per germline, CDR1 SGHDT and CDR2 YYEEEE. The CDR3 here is CARTRAPWGYEQYV. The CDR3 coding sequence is TGTGCCAGAACCCGGGCCCCTTGGGGCTACGAGCAGTACGTC.

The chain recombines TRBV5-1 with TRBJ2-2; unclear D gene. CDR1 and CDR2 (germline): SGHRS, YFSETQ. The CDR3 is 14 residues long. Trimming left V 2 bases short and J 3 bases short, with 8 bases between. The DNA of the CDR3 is TGCGCCAGCAGCTTACGAGGAGACACCGGGGAGCTGTTTTTT. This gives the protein CASSLRGDTGELFF.

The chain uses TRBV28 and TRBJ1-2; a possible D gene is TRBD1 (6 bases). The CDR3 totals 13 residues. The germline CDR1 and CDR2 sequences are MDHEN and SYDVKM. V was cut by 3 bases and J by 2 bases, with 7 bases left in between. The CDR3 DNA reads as TGTGCCAGCAGTTTCACAGGGAACTATGGCTACACCTTC. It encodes CASSFTGNYGYTF.

CDR3 region: CASSYAGTSGNTIYF. CDR3 sequence (DNA): TGTGCCAGCAGTTACGCAGGCACCTCTGGAAACACCATATATTTT. The chain uses TRBV6-5 and TRBJ1-3; D unresolved. Germline values: CDR1 MNHEY, CDR2 SVGAGI. The V and J ends lost 2 bases and 0 bases respectively, with 8 bases between them. This CDR3 contains 15 residues.

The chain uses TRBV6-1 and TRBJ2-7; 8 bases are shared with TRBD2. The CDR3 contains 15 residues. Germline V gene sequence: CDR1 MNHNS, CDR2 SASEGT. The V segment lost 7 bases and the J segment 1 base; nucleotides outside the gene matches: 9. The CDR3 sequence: CASKRLAGPSYEQYV. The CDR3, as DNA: TGTGCCAGCAAGAGGCTAGCGGGTCCTTCCTACGAGCAGTACGTC.

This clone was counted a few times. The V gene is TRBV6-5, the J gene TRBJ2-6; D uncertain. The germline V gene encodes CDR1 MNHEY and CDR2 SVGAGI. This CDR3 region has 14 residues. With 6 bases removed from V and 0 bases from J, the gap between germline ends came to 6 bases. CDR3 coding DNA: TGTGCCAGCAGCTCCATCTCTGGGGCCAACGTCCTGACTTTC. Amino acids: CASSSISGANVLTF.

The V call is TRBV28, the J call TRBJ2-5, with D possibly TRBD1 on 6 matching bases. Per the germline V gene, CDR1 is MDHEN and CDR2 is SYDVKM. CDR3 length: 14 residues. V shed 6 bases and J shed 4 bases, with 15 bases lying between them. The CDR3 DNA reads TGTGCCAGCAGCTCAGACAGGTTTAGAGAGACCCAGTACTTC. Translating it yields CASSSDRFRETQYF.

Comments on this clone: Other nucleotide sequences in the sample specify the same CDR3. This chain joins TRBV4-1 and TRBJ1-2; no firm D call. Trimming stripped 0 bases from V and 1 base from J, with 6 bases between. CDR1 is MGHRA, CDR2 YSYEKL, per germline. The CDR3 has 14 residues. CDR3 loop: CASSQETGNYGYTF. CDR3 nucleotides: TGCGCCAGCAGCCAAGAAACGGGTAACTATGGCTACACCTTC.

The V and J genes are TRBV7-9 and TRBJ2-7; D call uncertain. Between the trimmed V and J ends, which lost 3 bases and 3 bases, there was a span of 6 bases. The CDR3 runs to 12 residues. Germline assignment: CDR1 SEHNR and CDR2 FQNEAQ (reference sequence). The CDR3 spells CASSFNHYEQYF. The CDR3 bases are TGTGCCAGCAGCTTTAACCACTACGAGCAGTACTTC.

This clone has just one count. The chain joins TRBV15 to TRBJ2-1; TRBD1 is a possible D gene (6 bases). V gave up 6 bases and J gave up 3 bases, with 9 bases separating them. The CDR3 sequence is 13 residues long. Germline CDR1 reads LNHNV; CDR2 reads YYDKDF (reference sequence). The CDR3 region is CATSRTVYNEQFF. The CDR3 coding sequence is TGTGCCACCAGTAGGACAGTCTACAATGAGCAGTTCTTC.

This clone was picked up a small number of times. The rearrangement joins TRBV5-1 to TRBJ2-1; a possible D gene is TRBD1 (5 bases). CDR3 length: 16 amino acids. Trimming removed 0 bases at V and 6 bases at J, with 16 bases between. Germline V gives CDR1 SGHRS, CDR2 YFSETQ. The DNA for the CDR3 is TGCGCCAGCAGCTTGGAGGGCAGGGTAATATCCAATGAGCAGTTCTTC. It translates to CASSLEGRVISNEQFF.

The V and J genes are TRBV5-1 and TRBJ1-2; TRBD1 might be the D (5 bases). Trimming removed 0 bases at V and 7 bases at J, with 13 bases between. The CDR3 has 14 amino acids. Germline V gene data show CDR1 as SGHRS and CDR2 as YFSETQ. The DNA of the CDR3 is TGCGCCAGCAGCTTGGTTGAGGGGCGCTCTGGCTACACCTTC. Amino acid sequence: CASSLVEGRSGYTF.

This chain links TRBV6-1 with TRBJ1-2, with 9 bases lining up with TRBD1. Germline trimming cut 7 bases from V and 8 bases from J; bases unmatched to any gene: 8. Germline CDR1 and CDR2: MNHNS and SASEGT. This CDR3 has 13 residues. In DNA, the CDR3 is TGTGCCAGCAATCCCGGGACAGGGAGAGGCTACACCTTC. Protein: CASNPGTGRGYTF.

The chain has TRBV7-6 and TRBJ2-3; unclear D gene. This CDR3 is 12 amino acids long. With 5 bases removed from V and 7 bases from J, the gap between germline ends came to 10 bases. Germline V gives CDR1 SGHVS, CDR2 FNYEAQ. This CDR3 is CASSPTSYTQYF. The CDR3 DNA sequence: TGTGCCAGCAGCCCCACTTCTTATACGCAGTATTTT.

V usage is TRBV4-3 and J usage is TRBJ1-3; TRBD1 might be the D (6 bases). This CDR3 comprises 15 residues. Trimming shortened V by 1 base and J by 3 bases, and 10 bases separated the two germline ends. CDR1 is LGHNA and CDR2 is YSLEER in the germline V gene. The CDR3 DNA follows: TGCGCCAGCAGCCAAGCGCGACAGGTTGGAAACACCATATATTTT. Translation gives CASSQARQVGNTIYF.

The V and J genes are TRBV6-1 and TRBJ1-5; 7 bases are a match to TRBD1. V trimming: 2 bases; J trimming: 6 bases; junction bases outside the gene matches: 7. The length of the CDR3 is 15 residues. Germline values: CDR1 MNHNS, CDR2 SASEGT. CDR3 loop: CASSEFRQGVQPQHF. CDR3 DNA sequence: TGTGCCAGCAGTGAATTTCGGCAGGGGGTTCAGCCCCAGCATTTT.

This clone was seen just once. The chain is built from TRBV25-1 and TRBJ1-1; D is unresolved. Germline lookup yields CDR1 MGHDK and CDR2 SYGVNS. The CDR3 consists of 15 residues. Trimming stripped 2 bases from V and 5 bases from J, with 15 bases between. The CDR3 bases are TGTGCCAGCAGTGAAATAGTTGGGGTTGGTACTGAAGCTTTCTTT. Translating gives CASSEIVGVGTEAFF.

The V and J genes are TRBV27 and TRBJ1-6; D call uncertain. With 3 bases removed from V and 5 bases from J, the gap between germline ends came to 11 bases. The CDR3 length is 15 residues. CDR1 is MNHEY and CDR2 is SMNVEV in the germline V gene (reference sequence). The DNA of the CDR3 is TGTGCCAGCAGTTTCTCCCGCTTCAATAATTCACCCCTCCACTTT. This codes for CASSFSRFNNSPLHF.

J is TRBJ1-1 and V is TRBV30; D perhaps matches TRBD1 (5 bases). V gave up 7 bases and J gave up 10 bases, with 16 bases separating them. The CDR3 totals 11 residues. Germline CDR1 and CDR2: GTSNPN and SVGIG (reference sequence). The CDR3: CASGDIGVAFF. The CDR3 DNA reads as TGTGCCTCTGGAGATATAGGGGTAGCTTTCTTT.

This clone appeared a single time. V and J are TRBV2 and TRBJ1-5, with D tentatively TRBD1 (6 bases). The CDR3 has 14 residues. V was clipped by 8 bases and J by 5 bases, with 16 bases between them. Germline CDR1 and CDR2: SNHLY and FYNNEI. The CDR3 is CASGGTGTHQPQHF. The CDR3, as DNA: TGTGCCAGCGGTGGAACAGGGACACATCAGCCCCAGCATTTT. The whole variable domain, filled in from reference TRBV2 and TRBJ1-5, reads EPEVTQTPSHQVTQMGQEVILRCVPISNHLYFYWYRQILGQKVEFLVSFYNNEISEKSEIFDDQFSVERPDGSNFTLKIRSTKLEDSAMYFCASGGTGTHQPQHFGDGTRLSIL.

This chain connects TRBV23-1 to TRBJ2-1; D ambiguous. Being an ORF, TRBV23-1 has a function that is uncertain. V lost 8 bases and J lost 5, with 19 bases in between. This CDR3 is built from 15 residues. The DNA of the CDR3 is TGCGCCAGCCCATGTCTTTCCTCACACCACAATGAGCAGTTCTTC. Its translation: CASPCLSSHHNEQFF.

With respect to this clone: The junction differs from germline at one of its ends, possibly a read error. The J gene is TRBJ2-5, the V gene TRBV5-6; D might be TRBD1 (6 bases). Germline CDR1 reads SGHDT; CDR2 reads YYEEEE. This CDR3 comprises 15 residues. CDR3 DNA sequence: TGTGCCAGCAGTTTGGGACACCAGATGCAAGAGACCCAGTACTTC. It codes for CASSLGHQMQETQYF.

The CDR3 sequence: CASSQELGRNQPQHF. Here the CDR3 DNA reads TGCGCCAGCAGCCAAGAGTTAGGACGAAATCAGCCCCAGCATTTT. V is TRBV4-3 and J is TRBJ1-5; D is ambiguous. This CDR3 region has 15 residues. CDR1 LGHNA and CDR2 YSLEER come from the germline V gene. Trimming took 0 bases from V and 4 from J, leaving 10 bases between them.

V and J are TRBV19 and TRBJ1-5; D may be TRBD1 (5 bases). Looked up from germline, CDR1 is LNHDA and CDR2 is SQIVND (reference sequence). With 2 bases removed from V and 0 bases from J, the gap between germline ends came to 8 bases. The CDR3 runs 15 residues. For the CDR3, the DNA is TGTGCCAGTAGTATAAGACAGTATAGCAATCAGCCCCAGCATTTT. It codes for CASSIRQYSNQPQHF.

The CDR3 protein is CAWSRPAATNEKLFF. The CDR3 DNA follows: TGTGCCTGGAGCCGTCCCGCAGCAACTAATGAAAAACTGTTTTTT. This chain links TRBV30 with TRBJ1-4; D is unclear. The germline V gene encodes CDR1 GTSNPN and CDR2 SVGIG (reference sequence). This CDR3 is built from 15 residues. V lost 3 bases to trimming and J lost 0 bases, with 11 bases between them.

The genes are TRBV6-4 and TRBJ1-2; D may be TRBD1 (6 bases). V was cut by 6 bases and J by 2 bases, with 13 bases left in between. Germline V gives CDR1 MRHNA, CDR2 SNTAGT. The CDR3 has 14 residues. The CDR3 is CASRPDSWNYGYTF. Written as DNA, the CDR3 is TGTGCCAGCAGACCGGACAGCTGGAACTATGGCTACACCTTC.

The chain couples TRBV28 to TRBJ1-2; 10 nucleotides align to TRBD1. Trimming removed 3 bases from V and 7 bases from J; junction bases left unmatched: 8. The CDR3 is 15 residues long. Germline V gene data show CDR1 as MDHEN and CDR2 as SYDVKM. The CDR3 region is CASSFSGQGWSGYTF. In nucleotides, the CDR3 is TGTGCCAGCAGTTTCTCGGGACAGGGGTGGAGTGGCTACACCTTC.